These 30 T cell receptor beta chains were all obtained from the same sample, sequenced in a study of CD8 T cells in Susac syndrome. RNA totalling 0.5 to 1 ug underwent reverse transcription with random hexamers. MiXCR, applied by TCRdb to the immunoSEQ multiplex PCR reads, yields one record per CDR3 protein. Of about 300,000 distinct CDR3 sequences listed, around 85% were seen once; the top ten hold around 0.2%. Input material: CD8+ T cells from PBMCs. All receptors derive from a human donor with multiple sclerosis.

This clonotype was seen just once. The chain employs TRBV27 and TRBJ2-7; D may be TRBD1 (6 bases). Germline CDR1 reads MNHEY; CDR2 reads SMNVEV (reference sequence). V gave up 3 bases and J gave up 3 bases, with 18 bases separating them. CDR3 length: 16 amino acids. CDR3: CASSFSTGSGYYEQYF. The CDR3, as DNA: TGTGCCAGCAGTTTTTCCACAGGGAGCGGCTACTACGAGCAGTACTTC.

J is TRBJ2-3 and V is TRBV20-1; TRBD2 aligns across 9 bases. The CDR3 is made up of 17 amino acids. Germline loops: CDR1 DFQATT, CDR2 SNEGSKA (reference sequence). V shed 0 bases and J 2 bases; nucleotides not matched to a gene: 9. The CDR3 DNA sequence: TGCAGTGCTAGAGATATCGGCGGGAGGGCCCCCACAGATACGCAGTATTTT. This gives the protein CSARDIGGRAPTDTQYF.

This chain joins TRBV7-9 and TRBJ2-2, with 10 bases identical to TRBD2. The V gene end was trimmed by 6 bases and the J gene end by 4 bases; junction bases not matched to a gene: 14. This CDR3 has 18 residues. CDR1 SEHNR and CDR2 FQNEAQ come from the germline V gene (reference sequence). CDR3 sequence: CASRMGLALPPGTGELFF. The CDR3, as DNA: TGTGCCAGCAGGATGGGACTAGCGCTCCCTCCGGGCACCGGGGAGCTGTTTTTT.

J is TRBJ2-7 and V is TRBV27; perhaps TRBD2 as D (7 bases). In germline, CDR1 is MNHEY, CDR2 SMNVEV (reference sequence). The CDR3 extends over 15 amino acids. Between the trimmed V and J ends, which lost 5 bases and 3 bases, there was a span of 17 bases. The CDR3 reads CASSLTGGPLYEQYF. The CDR3 nucleotides are TGTGCCAGCAGTCTTACCGGGGGGCCGCTCTACGAGCAGTACTTC.

The chain couples TRBV3-1 to TRBJ2-5, with D hard to call. The CDR3 length is 15 residues. CDR1 LGHDT and CDR2 YNNKEL come from the germline V gene (reference sequence). Trimming stripped 0 bases from V and 3 bases from J, with 11 bases between. CDR3 coding DNA: TGTGCCAGCAGCCAAGACGCGCTAGTCGAAGAGACCCAGTACTTC. Its translation is CASSQDALVEETQYF.

The CDR3 spells CALGQGSYEQYF. DNA for the CDR3: TGTGCCTTAGGACAGGGGTCCTACGAGCAGTACTTC. The chain combines TRBV30 with TRBJ2-7, with 9 bases fitting TRBD1. This CDR3 is 12 amino acids long. Germline V gene lookup returns CDR1 GTSNPN and CDR2 SVGIG (reference sequence). Unmatched junction bases numbered 2, after V lost 7 bases and J lost 1 base.

The chain recombines TRBV30 with TRBJ1-2; D possibly corresponds to TRBD1 (5 bases). Germline CDR1 is GTSNPN and CDR2 is SVGIG (reference sequence). V was clipped by 2 bases and J by 0 bases, with 13 bases between them. The CDR3 covers 15 residues. CDR3 bases: TGTGCCTGGAGTATCCCAGGGAAGGCTAACTATGGCTACACCTTC. This encodes CAWSIPGKANYGYTF.

The chain combines TRBV12-3 or TRBV12-4 with TRBJ2-3; 8 bases are shared with TRBD1. This CDR3 is 13 amino acids long. Germline trimming cut 8 bases from V and 2 bases from J; bases unmatched to any gene: 3. The CDR3 bases are TGTGCCAGCCGGGACAGGACCACAGATACGCAGTATTTT. It encodes CASRDRTTDTQYF.

The chain links TRBV29-1 to TRBJ1-4; 7 nucleotides align to TRBD1. The CDR3 spans 14 residues. Per germline, CDR1 SQVTM and CDR2 ANQGSEA. The V segment lost 2 bases and the J segment 8 bases; nucleotides outside the gene matches: 8. CDR3 in DNA: TGCAGCGTTGAACAGGGGGATGTAAAAGAAAAACTGTTTTTT. Its protein is CSVEQGDVKEKLFF.

This sequence joins TRBV27 and TRBJ2-3; D unresolved. The germline gives CDR1 MNHEY, CDR2 SMNVEV (reference sequence). V lost 3 bases to trimming and J lost 0 bases, with 13 bases between them. The CDR3 covers 16 residues. Written as DNA, the CDR3 is TGTGCCAGCAGTTTGTCCGTACTTTATAGCACAGATACGCAGTATTTT. It codes for CASSLSVLYSTDTQYF.

This clonotype was seen just once. CDR3 nucleotides: TGTGCCATCAGTGAGCCGGACACTCGGGACAGCGCAGTAGCTTTCTTT. Its protein is CAISEPDTRDSAVAFF. The rearrangement uses TRBV10-3 and TRBJ1-1; 7 positions match TRBD1. The length of the CDR3 is 16 residues. The germline CDR1 and CDR2 sequences are ENHRY and SYGVKD. V dropped 2 bases and J dropped 10; count of bases not matched to a gene: 16.

The chain uses TRBV6-2 or TRBV6-3 and TRBJ1-1; 7 bases are a match to TRBD1. V was pared by 5 bases and J by 7 bases, with 4 bases of the junction left unmatched. This CDR3 contains 12 residues. Germline assignment: CDR1 MNHEY and CDR2 SVGEGT. Here the CDR3 reads CASSIQGHEAFF. CDR3 nucleotides: TGTGCCAGCAGTATACAGGGGCATGAAGCTTTCTTT.

This clonotype was seen just once. This sequence joins TRBV7-9 and TRBJ2-7, with D perhaps assigned TRBD1 or TRBD2 (5 bases each). Trimming took off 3 bases at V and 0 bases at J, with 9 bases between the two ends. Per the germline V gene, CDR1 is SEHNR and CDR2 is FQNEAQ (reference sequence). The CDR3 contains 14 residues. The CDR3 DNA follows: TGTGCCAGCAGCTTCGGGGACCACTCCTACGAGCAGTACTTC. It encodes CASSFGDHSYEQYF.

This clonotype appeared a few times. The chain carries TRBV6-5 and TRBJ2-1; TRBD2 agrees at 14 bases. The V gene's germline CDR1 is MNHEY and CDR2 SVGAGI. V dropped 4 bases and J dropped 8; count of bases not matched to a gene: 7. CDR3 length: 16 residues. The DNA for the CDR3 is TGTGCCAGCAGTTGGGGGACTAGCGGGAGTCTGCATGAGCAGTTCTTC. Its protein is CASSWGTSGSLHEQFF.

The V and J genes are TRBV15 and TRBJ1-4; no definite D call. Trimming pared 0 bases from V and 2 bases from J, leaving 7 bases between. The CDR3 has 15 residues. The V gene's germline CDR1 is LNHNV and CDR2 YYDKDF (reference sequence). The CDR3, as DNA: TGTGCCACCAGCAGAGAAGGGATTACTAATGAAAAACTGTTTTTT. Its translation: CATSREGITNEKLFF. The complete variable domain, with remaining parts taken from reference TRBV15 and TRBJ1-4, reads DAMVIQNPRYQVTQFGKPVTLSCSQTLNHNVMYWYQQKSSQAPKLLFHYYDKDFNNEADTPDNFQSRRPNTSFCFLDIRSPGLGDTAMYLCATSREGITNEKLFFGSGTQLSVL.

The chain carries TRBV19 and TRBJ2-1; weak D call: TRBD2 (5 bases). V was trimmed by 3 bases and J by 7 bases, leaving 10 bases between them. The CDR3 contains 13 residues. The germline gives CDR1 LNHDA, CDR2 SQIVND (reference sequence). The CDR3 nucleotides are TGTGCCAGTAGTATCGGGATCCAGAATGAGCAGTTCTTC. Translated, it gives CASSIGIQNEQFF.

This chain links TRBV28 with TRBJ2-5; 13 nucleotides agree with TRBD2. Germline CDR1 is MDHEN and CDR2 is SYDVKM. Losses at the gene ends were 2 bases for V and 7 bases for J; bases not matched to a gene: 10. CDR3 length: 17 amino acids. CDR3 DNA sequence: TGTGCCAGCAGTTTACTGACTAGCGGGAGGCCCGGGGGGACCCAGTACTTC. Translating it yields CASSLLTSGRPGGTQYF.

This sequence joins TRBV6-5 and TRBJ2-2, with D uncertain. In germline, CDR1 is MNHEY, CDR2 SVGAGI. This CDR3 has 14 amino acids. The germline V and J ends were trimmed by 3 bases and 3 bases, with 8 bases remaining between them. Here the CDR3 DNA reads TGTGCCAGCAGTTATGGGTCGTACACCGGGGAGCTGTTTTTT. This codes for CASSYGSYTGELFF.

The J gene is TRBJ2-7, the V gene TRBV27; no clear D gene. V dropped 2 bases and J dropped 5 bases, with 10 bases sitting between them. This CDR3 is built from 13 residues. Germline values: CDR1 MNHEY, CDR2 SMNVEV (reference sequence). The CDR3 DNA reads TGTGCCAGCAGTTTAAATGAGATCGACGAGCAGTACTTC. Translation gives CASSLNEIDEQYF.

The chain is built from TRBV7-8 and TRBJ2-1; no reliable D call. Trimming took 6 bases from V and 10 from J, leaving 10 bases between them. The germline V gene encodes CDR1 SGHVS and CDR2 FQNEAQ. This CDR3 comprises 11 residues. The CDR3 coding sequence is TGTGCCAGCAGATCCCCCTTGGAGCAGTTCTTC. It specifies CASRSPLEQFF.

This sequence joins TRBV7-4 and TRBJ1-1; D might be TRBD1 (6 bases). The V gene lost 3 bases and the J gene lost 1 base, with 15 bases spanning the gap. The CDR3 sequence is 16 residues long. Germline V gene lookup returns CDR1 SGHVT and CDR2 SQSDAQ. CDR3: CASSLGRRTANTEAFF. DNA of the CDR3: TGTGCCAGCAGCTTGGGTAGAAGGACAGCGAACACTGAAGCTTTCTTT.

The chain joins TRBV11-3 to TRBJ1-5; D not certain. Germline lookup yields CDR1 SGHNT and CDR2 YENEEA. V lost 5 bases and J lost 0, with 11 bases in between. The CDR3 runs 15 residues. The CDR3 DNA reads as TGTGCCAGCAGCCCGATTTCGGATAGCAATCAGCCCCAGCATTTT. It translates to CASSPISDSNQPQHF.

The chain uses TRBV5-1 and TRBJ2-7, with a weak D call TRBD2 (6 bases). The CDR3 covers 15 residues. In germline, CDR1 is SGHRS, CDR2 YFSETQ. V was cut by 0 bases and J by 0 bases, with 10 bases left in between. The CDR3 loop is CASSLGYGSSYEQYF. CDR3 DNA: TGCGCCAGCAGCTTGGGGTACGGGAGCTCCTACGAGCAGTACTTC. Full variable domain (rest looked up from reference TRBV5-1 and TRBJ2-7): KAGVTQTPRYLIKTRGQQVTLSCSPISGHRSVSWYQQTPGQGLQFLFEYFSETQRNKGNFPGRFSGRQFSNSRSEMNVSTLELGDSALYLCASSLGYGSSYEQYFGPGTRLTVT.

The chain links TRBV2 to TRBJ2-1, with 7 bases identical to TRBD2. With V trimmed by 2 bases and J by 0 bases, 4 bases remained unmatched. The CDR3 is 16 residues long. CDR1 and CDR2 (germline): SNHLY, FYNNEI. The CDR3 spells CASSELAASSYNEQFF. The CDR3, as DNA: TGTGCCAGCAGTGAACTAGCGGCAAGCTCCTACAATGAGCAGTTCTTC. The full variable domain, in which reference TRBV2 and TRBJ2-1 provide the parts outside the CDR3, is EPEVTQTPSHQVTQMGQEVILRCVPISNHLYFYWYRQILGQKVEFLVSFYNNEISEKSEIFDDQFSVERPDGSNFTLKIRSTKLEDSAMYFCASSELAASSYNEQFFGPGTRLTVL.

The chain combines TRBV2 with TRBJ2-3; D possibly corresponds to TRBD2 (6 bases). Trimming stripped 6 bases from V and 3 bases from J, with 13 bases between. This CDR3 region has 14 residues. Per the germline V gene, CDR1 is SNHLY and CDR2 is FYNNEI. CDR3 amino acids: CASRDSLATDTQYF. CDR3 DNA sequence: TGTGCCAGCAGGGATAGTCTAGCGACAGATACGCAGTATTTT. Drawing the rest from reference TRBV2 and TRBJ2-3, the complete variable domain is EPEVTQTPSHQVTQMGQEVILRCVPISNHLYFYWYRQILGQKVEFLVSFYNNEISEKSEIFDDQFSVERPDGSNFTLKIRSTKLEDSAMYFCASRDSLATDTQYFGPGTRLTVL.

The chain carries TRBV27 and TRBJ2-7, with D unclear. CDR1 is MNHEY and CDR2 is SMNVEV in the germline V gene (reference sequence). CDR3 length: 13 residues. The V and J ends lost 8 bases and 0 bases respectively, with 11 bases between them. The CDR3 DNA is TGTGCCAGCCGCCCCCTTAGCTCCTACGAGCAGTACTTC. It codes for CASRPLSSYEQYF.

The chain uses TRBV16 and TRBJ1-5; D is possibly TRBD1 (6 bases). Germline-derived CDR1 and CDR2 are KGHSY and FQNENV. Deletions cut 1 base from V and 10 bases from J, with 14 bases between. This CDR3 region has 14 residues. CDR3 loop: CASSQLNREGPQHF. The DNA for the CDR3 is TGTGCCAGCAGCCAATTGAACAGGGAAGGACCCCAGCATTTT.

The rearrangement links TRBV6-2 or TRBV6-3 to TRBJ2-1, with D perhaps assigned TRBD1 or TRBD2 (5 bases each). The CDR3 runs 12 residues. V gave up 6 bases and J gave up 7 bases, with 10 bases separating them. Per germline, CDR1 MNHEY and CDR2 SVGEGT. The CDR3 region has the DNA TGTGCCAGCAGCCTCGGGACGAATGAGCAGTTCTTC. The encoded protein is CASSLGTNEQFF.

The rearrangement uses TRBV30 and TRBJ2-1; the D is unclear. This CDR3 is 16 amino acids long. Germline assignment: CDR1 GTSNPN and CDR2 SVGIG (reference sequence). V lost 2 bases and J 0 bases, leaving 14 bases between the germline ends. For the CDR3, the DNA is TGTGCCTGGAGTAGTAAGACCTCCTCCTCCTACAATGAGCAGTTCTTC. It specifies CAWSSKTSSSYNEQFF.

The chain combines TRBV27 with TRBJ2-7; 7 nucleotides match TRBD2. The V segment lost 5 bases and the J segment 3 bases; nucleotides outside the gene matches: 10. Germline lookup yields CDR1 MNHEY and CDR2 SMNVEV (reference sequence). This CDR3 is built from 15 residues. This CDR3 is CASSSGLGENYEQYF. The CDR3 DNA is TGTGCCAGCAGTAGCGGACTAGGGGAAAACTACGAGCAGTACTTC.